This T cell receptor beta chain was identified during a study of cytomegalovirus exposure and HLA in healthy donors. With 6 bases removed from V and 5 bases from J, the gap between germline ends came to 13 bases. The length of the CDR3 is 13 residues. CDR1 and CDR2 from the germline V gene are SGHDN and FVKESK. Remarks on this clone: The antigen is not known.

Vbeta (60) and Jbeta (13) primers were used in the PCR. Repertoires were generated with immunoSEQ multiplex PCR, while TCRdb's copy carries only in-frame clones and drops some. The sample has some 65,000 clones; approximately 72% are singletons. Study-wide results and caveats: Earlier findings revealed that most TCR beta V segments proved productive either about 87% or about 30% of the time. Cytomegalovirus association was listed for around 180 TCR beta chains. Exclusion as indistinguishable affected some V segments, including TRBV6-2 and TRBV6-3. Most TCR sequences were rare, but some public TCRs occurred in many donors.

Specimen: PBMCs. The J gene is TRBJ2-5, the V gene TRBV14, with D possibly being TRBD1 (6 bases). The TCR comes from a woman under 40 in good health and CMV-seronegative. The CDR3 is CASRSQGVETQYF. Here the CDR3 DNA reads TGTGCCAGCAGGTCACAGGGAGTCGAGACCCAGTACTTC.